The 6 T cell receptor beta chains below come from one sample, sequenced in a study of CXCR3-negative and CXCR3-positive naive CD8 T cells. 5' RACE that incorporated UMI labels was used to prepare the TRB cDNA libraries. TCRdb reprocessed the 5' RACE reads and reports one entry per CDR3 protein, with no DNA. This repertoire includes 60,000 or so distinct CDR3 sequences. The sequenced material came from memory CD8+ T cells from blood. The receptors originated from a human donor in good health. Some clones in this sample may be carry-over from other donors' samples.

The chain links TRBV7-9 to TRBJ2-6. Germline V lookup: CDR1 SEHNR, CDR2 FQNEAQ (reference sequence). There are 14 residues in the CDR3. CDR3 amino acids: CASSLSSGANVLAF.

The chain joins TRBV28 to TRBJ2-4; as DNA is missing, the TRBD2 call by TCRdb cannot be tested. The CDR3 contains 16 residues. Germline CDR1 and CDR2: MDHEN and SYDVKM. The CDR3: CASSFITSLVENIQYF.

CDR3 in amino acids: CSALDSTGELFF. The chain joins TRBV29-1 to TRBJ2-2; absent DNA, TCRdb's TRBD1 call cannot be checked. Germline V gene data show CDR1 as SQVTM and CDR2 as ANQGSEA. This CDR3 is built from 12 residues.

V is TRBV18 and J is TRBJ2-7. The CDR3 consists of 15 residues. Germline V CDR1 and CDR2: KGHSH, LQKENI. CDR3 protein: CASSPPEAFSHEQYF.

The V call is TRBV2, the J call TRBJ1-1. This CDR3 spans 14 amino acids. The germline V gene has CDR1 SNHLY and CDR2 FYNNEI. CDR3 sequence reads: CASSDIMPNTEAFF.

CDR3 protein: CSARGWTGSADTQYF. The chain combines TRBV20-1 with TRBJ2-3; the TCRdb call, TRBD1, lacks DNA for checking. The germline CDR1 and CDR2 sequences are DFQATT and SNEGSKA (reference sequence). CDR3 size: 15 residues.